These T cell receptor beta chains were read from a single sample in a study of metastatic and nonmetastatic thyroid tumors. TCRdb redid the clone calls on the PCR reads using MiXCR. The table includes tens of thousands of clones, about 30% detected once. The sample taken for sequencing was tumor tissue. The receptors shown here come from a female donor with papillary thyroid cancer or a benign thyroid nodule (not recorded which). Some clones in this sample may be carry-over from other donors' samples. Both conserved end residues are part of each CDR3. The order of the fields is J gene, V gene, CDR3 protein.

TRBJ1-2,TRBV6-1,CASWDRSRYGYTF
TRBJ2-7,TRBV6-1,CASSDHYEQYF
TRBJ2-1,TRBV20-1,CSASGYGQGQNEQFF
TRBJ1-1,TRBV7-2,CASSPHQNTEAFF
TRBJ2-1,TRBV7-9,CASSSGLSGNEQFF
TRBJ2-2,TRBV20-1,CSAARAAGELFF
TRBJ2-7,TRBV12-3/TRBV12-4,CASSTRQGGHEQYF
TRBJ1-3,TRBV19,CASRDSRNTIYF
TRBJ2-7,TRBV20-1,CSARGPTSSSYEQYF
TRBJ2-7,TRBV5-1,CASSPTRGLVLWEQYF
TRBJ1-2,TRBV6-1,CASTPGQENYGYTF
TRBJ2-3,TRBV6-1,CASSDTPGSTQYF
TRBJ2-2,TRBV15,CATSSSGRGVGELFF
TRBJ1-1,TRBV6-2/TRBV6-3,CASSYGDRGDKAFF
TRBJ2-2,TRBV7-9,CASSLTRDSTGELFF
TRBJ2-1,TRBV7-2,CASSLQGYNEQFF